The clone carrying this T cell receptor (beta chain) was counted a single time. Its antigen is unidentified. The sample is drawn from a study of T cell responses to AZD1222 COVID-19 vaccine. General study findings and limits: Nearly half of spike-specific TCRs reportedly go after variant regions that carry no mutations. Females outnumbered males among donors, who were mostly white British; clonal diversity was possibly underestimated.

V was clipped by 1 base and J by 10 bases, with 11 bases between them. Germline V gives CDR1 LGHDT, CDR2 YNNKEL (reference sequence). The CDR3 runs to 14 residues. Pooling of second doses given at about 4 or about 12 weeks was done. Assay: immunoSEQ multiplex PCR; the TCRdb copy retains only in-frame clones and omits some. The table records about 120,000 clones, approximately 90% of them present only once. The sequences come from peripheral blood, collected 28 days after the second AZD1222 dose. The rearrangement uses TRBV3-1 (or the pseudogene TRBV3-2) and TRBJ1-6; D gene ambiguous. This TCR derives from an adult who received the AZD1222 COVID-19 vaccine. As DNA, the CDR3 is TGTGCCAGCAGCCAAGGATCCCTCAACTCACCCCTCCACTTT. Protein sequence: CASSQGSLNSPLHF.